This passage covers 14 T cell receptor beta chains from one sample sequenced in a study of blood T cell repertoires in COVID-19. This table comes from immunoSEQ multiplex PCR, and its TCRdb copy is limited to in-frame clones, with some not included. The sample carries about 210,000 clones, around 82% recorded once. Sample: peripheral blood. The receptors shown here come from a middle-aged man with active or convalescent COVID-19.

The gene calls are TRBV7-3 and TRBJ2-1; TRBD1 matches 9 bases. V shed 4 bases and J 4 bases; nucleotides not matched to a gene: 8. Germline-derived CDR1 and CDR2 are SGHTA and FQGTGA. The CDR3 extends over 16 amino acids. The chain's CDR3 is CASSSRGTGFYNEQFF. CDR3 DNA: TGTGCCAGCAGCTCCCGGGGGACAGGGTTTTACAATGAGCAGTTCTTC. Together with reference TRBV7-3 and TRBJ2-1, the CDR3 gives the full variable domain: GAGVSQTPSNKVTEKGKYVELRCDPISGHTALYWYRQSLGQGPEFLIYFQGTGAADDSGLPNDRFFAVRPEGSVSTLKIQRTERGDSAVYLCASSSRGTGFYNEQFFGPGTRLTVL.

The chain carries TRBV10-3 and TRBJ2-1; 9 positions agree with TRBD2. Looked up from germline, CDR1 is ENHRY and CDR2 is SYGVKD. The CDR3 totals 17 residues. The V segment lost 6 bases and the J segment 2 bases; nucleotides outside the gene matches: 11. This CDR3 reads CAIRNFVAGEAYNEQFF. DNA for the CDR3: TGTGCCATCAGGAACTTCGTAGCGGGAGAGGCCTACAATGAGCAGTTCTTC.

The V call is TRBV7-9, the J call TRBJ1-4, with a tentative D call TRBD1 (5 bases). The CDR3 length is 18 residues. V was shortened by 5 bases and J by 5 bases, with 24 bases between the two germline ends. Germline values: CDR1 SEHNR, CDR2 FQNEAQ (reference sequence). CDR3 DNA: TGTGCCAGCAGCCAAGTGTCCGGGCTCGGGGGGACGAATGAAAAACTGTTTTTT. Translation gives CASSQVSGLGGTNEKLFF.

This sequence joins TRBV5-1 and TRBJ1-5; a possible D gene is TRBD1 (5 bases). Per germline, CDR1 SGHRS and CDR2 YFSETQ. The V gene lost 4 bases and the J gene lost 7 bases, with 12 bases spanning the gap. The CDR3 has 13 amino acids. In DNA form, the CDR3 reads TGCGCCAGCAGCCCCGACAGAGACCAGCCCCAGCATTTT. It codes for CASSPDRDQPQHF.

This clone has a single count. CDR3 in DNA: TGTGCCAGCAGTTACTCGTCGACAGTGAACACTGAAGCTTTCTTT. Its protein product is CASSYSSTVNTEAFF. The chain couples TRBV6-6 to TRBJ1-1; D might be TRBD1 (5 bases). Germline values: CDR1 MNHNY, CDR2 SVGAGI (reference sequence). The germline V and J ends were trimmed by 0 bases and 0 bases, with 8 bases remaining between them. CDR3 length: 15 amino acids.

Here the CDR3 DNA reads TGTGCCAGTAGTGGGACAGCGAACACCGGGGAGCTGTTTTTT. Residues: CASSGTANTGELFF. The chain combines TRBV19 with TRBJ2-2, with TRBD1 matching 7 bases. The germline CDR1 and CDR2 sequences are LNHDA and SQIVND (reference sequence). There are 14 residues in the CDR3. J lost 0 bases, V lost 5 bases, and 0 bases had no gene match.

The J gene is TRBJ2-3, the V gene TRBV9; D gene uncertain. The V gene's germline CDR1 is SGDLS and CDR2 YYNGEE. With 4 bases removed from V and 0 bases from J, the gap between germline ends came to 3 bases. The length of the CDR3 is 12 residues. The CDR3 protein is CASSRSTDTQYF. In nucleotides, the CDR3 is TGTGCCAGCAGCCGTAGCACAGATACGCAGTATTTT.

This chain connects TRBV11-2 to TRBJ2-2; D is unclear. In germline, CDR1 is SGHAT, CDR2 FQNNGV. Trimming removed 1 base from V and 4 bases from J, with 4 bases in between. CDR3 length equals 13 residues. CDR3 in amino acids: CASSLVSTGELFF. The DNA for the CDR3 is TGTGCCAGCAGCTTAGTCAGCACCGGGGAGCTGTTTTTT.

Here the CDR3 DNA reads TGTGCCAGCAGTCCTCCAGTTGGAAACACCATATATTTT. It is translated as CASSPPVGNTIYF. V gene TRBV12-3 or TRBV12-4 combines with J gene TRBJ1-3; D is unresolved. V shed 5 bases and J shed 3 bases, with 8 bases lying between them. The CDR3 runs 13 residues.

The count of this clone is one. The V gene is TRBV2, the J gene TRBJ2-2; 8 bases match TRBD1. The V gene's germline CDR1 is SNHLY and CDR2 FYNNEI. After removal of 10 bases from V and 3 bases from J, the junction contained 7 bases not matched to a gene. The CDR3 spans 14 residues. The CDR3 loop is CAISRGPDTGELFF. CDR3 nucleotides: TGTGCCATAAGCAGGGGGCCCGACACCGGGGAGCTGTTTTTT. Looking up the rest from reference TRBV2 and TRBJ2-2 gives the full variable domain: EPEVTQTPSHQVTQMGQEVILRCVPISNHLYFYWYRQILGQKVEFLVSFYNNEISEKSEIFDDQFSVERPDGSNFTLKIRSTKLEDSAMYFCAISRGPDTGELFFGEGSRLTVL.

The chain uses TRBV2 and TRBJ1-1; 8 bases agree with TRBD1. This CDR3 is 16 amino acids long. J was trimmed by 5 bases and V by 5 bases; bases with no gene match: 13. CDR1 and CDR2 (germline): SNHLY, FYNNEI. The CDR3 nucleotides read TGTGCCAGCAGTTTGCAGGGGGCACGGTTAGGGACTGAAGCTTTCTTT. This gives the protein CASSLQGARLGTEAFF.

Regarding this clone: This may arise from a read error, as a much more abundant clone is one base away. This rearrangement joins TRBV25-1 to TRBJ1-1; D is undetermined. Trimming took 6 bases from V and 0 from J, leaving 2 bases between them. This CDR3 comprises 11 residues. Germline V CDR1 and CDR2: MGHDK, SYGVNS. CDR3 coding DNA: TGTGCCAGCAGCATGAACACTGAAGCTTTCTTT. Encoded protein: CASSMNTEAFF.

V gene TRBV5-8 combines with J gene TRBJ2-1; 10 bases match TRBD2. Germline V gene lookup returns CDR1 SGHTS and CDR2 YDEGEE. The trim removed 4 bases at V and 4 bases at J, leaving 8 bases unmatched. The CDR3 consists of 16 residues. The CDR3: CASSPGLAEFYNEQFF. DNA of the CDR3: TGTGCCAGCAGCCCCGGACTAGCGGAATTTTACAATGAGCAGTTCTTC.

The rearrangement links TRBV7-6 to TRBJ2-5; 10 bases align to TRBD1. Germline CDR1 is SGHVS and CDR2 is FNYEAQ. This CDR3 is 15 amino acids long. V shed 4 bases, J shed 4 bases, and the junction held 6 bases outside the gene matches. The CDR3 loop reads CASSSLTGGIETQYF. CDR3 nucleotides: TGTGCCAGCAGCTCCTTGACAGGGGGCATAGAGACCCAGTACTTC.